A selection of T cell receptor beta chains follows, all from one sample in a study of blood T cell repertoires in COVID-19. Produced via immunoSEQ multiplex PCR; TCRdb's table is partial and in-frame only. The top ten hold roughly a tenth of the sample, which has about 29,000 clones, almost 85% seen once. Source material: peripheral blood. The source of these receptors is a man aged 80 or over with active COVID-19. Each CDR3 is given with its conserved first and last residue. A D gene is named only where the DNA matches it firmly.

TRBD1	TRBV9	TRBJ2-7	CASSVGSGGVYEQYF	TGTGCCAGCAGCGTAGGGTCAGGGGGTGTATACGAGCAGTACTTC
-	TRBV3-1/TRBV3-2	TRBJ1-1	CASSQGPGFGTEAFF	TGTGCCAGCAGCCAAGGTCCAGGTTTCGGCACTGAAGCTTTCTTT
TRBD1	TRBV10-3	TRBJ1-1	CAVGTGRETEAFF	TGTGCCGTTGGGACAGGGAGGGAAACTGAAGCTTTCTTT
-	TRBV4-1	TRBJ1-4	CASSQEGRANEKLFF	TGCGCCAGCAGCCAAGAAGGGAGGGCTAATGAAAAACTGTTTTTT
-	TRBV3-1/TRBV3-2	TRBJ2-3	CASSQVTVGRGATDTQYF	TGTGCCAGCAGCCAAGTAACAGTAGGTCGGGGGGCCACAGATACGCAGTATTTT
TRBD1	TRBV12-3/TRBV12-4	TRBJ1-1	CASSQGGRTEAFF	TGTGCCAGCAGCCAGGGGGGAAGGACTGAAGCTTTCTTT
-	TRBV5-1	TRBJ2-1	CASSASGSYNEQFF	TGCGCCAGCAGCGCAAGCGGGTCCTACAATGAGCAGTTCTTC
-	TRBV5-4	TRBJ1-3	CASRIGGPGNTIYF	TGTGCCAGCAGAATCGGGGGGCCCGGAAACACCATATATTTT
-	TRBV6-5	TRBJ1-2	CASSQPGTYYGYTF	TGTGCCAGCAGCCAGCCCGGGACATACTATGGCTACACCTTC
TRBD1	TRBV9	TRBJ1-4	CASSSGGFATNEKLFF	TGTGCCAGCAGCTCAGGGGGGTTTGCAACTAATGAAAAACTGTTTTTT